This T cell receptor (beta chain) was sequenced in a study of beta chain features in type 1 diabetes. Points on this clone: What it binds is unknown. This sample includes further DNA sequences coding for the same CDR3.

Study-level points and caveats: Sequencing from cDNA could over-represent high-TCR-expressing cells.

Isolated RNA was reverse transcribed in full, so expressed TCRB transcripts were sequenced. Sequencing was performed with immunoSEQ multiplex PCR; in TCRdb, only in-frame clones are kept and a portion is missing. Of 970,000 or so clones in the sample, under 20% were seen once. This CDR3 spans 12 amino acids. V was cut by 4 bases and J by 6 bases, with 7 bases left in between. CDR1 is KGHSH, CDR2 LQKENI, per germline. The sequencing input was naive CD4+ T cells from blood. The receptor was derived from a woman aged 18 to 35 in good health. The gene calls are TRBV18 and TRBJ2-1, with D tentatively TRBD2 (6 bases). CDR3 bases: TGTGCCAGCTCACGCGGGGCCAATGAGCAGTTCTTC. It codes for CASSRGANEQFF.